The clone carrying this T cell receptor (beta chain) was found a few times. The protocol was immunoSEQ multiplex PCR, while the TCRdb copy is restricted to in-frame clones and leaves out a portion. The sample has approximately 48,000 clones, approximately 80% seen once. This entry comes from a study of OX40 agonist ivuxolimab in advanced cancers. Germline values: CDR1 SGHVS, CDR2 FQNEAQ. With 4 bases removed from V and 6 bases from J, the gap between germline ends came to 12 bases. The CDR3 spans 14 residues. The sample here was CD4+ or CD8+ T cells sorted from blood, taken in a trial of the OX40 agonist ivuxolimab. The chain uses TRBV7-8 and TRBJ2-2; D not resolved. This sequence originates from an adult with an advanced solid tumor such as melanoma, head and neck, liver or kidney cancer. The CDR3 DNA follows: TGTGCCAGCAGCTCAAGTCGGGTCCCCGGGGAGCTGTTTTTT. Translated: CASSSSRVPGELFF.